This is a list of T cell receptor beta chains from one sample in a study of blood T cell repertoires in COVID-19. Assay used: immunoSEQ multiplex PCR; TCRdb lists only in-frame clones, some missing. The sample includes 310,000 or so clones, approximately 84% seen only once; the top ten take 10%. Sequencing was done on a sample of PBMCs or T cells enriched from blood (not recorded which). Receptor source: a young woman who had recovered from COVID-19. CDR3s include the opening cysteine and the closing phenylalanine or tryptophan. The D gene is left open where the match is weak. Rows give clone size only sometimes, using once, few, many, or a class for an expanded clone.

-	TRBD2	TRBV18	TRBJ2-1	TGTGCCAGCTCACCAAAACTAGCGGGGGTCAATGAGCAGTTCTTC	CASSPKLAGVNEQFF
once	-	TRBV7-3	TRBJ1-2	TGTGCCAGCAGCTCCCTGAGGGGGGGGCACAGCTATGGCTACACCTTC	CASSSLRGGHSYGYTF
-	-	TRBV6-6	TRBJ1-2	TGTGCCAGCAGTTCAAGGACGGGAACCGCCTATGGCTACACCTTC	CASSSRTGTAYGYTF
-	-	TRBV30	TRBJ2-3	TGTGCCTGGAGTGTAGTAGCGGGCACAGATACGCAGTATTTT	CAWSVVAGTDTQYF
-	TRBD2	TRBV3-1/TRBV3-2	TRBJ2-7	TGTGCCAGCAGCCCCCGACTAGCGGGGATCTACGAGCAGTACTTC	CASSPRLAGIYEQYF
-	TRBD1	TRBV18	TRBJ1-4	TGTGCCAGCTCACGGCGGGACAGCTTAAATGAAAAACTGTTTTTT	CASSRRDSLNEKLFF
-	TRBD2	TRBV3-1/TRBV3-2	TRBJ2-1	TGTGCCAGCAGCGTAGGGACTAGCGTACAGTTCTTC	CASSVGTSVQFF
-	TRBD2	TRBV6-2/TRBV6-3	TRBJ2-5	TGTGCCAGCAGTTACGGGCTAGCGGGACAAGAGACCCAGTACTTC	CASSYGLAGQETQYF
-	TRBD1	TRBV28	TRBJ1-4	TGTGCCAGCAGACGAAGTGGGACAGCAAATGAAAAACTGTTTTTT	CASRRSGTANEKLFF
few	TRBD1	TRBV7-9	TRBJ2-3	TGTGCCAGCAGCTCCTGGACAGGGACAGATACGCAGTATTTT	CASSSWTGTDTQYF
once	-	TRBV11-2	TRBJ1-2	TGTGCCAGCAGCTTAGATCTGAGGGAGCCCAAGGGCTACACCTTC	CASSLDLREPKGYTF
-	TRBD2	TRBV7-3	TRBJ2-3	TGTGCCAGCAGCTTGGCGGGAGGTTCGGATACGCAGTATTTT	CASSLAGGSDTQYF
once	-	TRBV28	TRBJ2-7	TGTGCCAGCAGTTTATGGGGAGAGAAAGCGGGCCACGAGCAGTACTTC	CASSLWGEKAGHEQYF
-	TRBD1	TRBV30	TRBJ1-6	TGTGCCTGGTCAACCCCCGTCGGGACAGGGAGGAACTCACCCCTCCACTTT	CAWSTPVGTGRNSPLHF
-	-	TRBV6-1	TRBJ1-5	TGTGCCAGCAGTGAAGCATTTGGGACGGGACTTAATCAGCCCCAGCATTTT	CASSEAFGTGLNQPQHF
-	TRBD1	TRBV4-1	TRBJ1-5	TGCGCCAGCAGCCAAGATCGAACAGGGGTTTTTCAGCCCCAGCATTTT	CASSQDRTGVFQPQHF
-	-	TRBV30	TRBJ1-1	TGTGCCTGGAGGGAGGGCTGGAACACTGAAGCTTTCTTT	CAWREGWNTEAFF
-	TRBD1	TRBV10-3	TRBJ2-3	TGTGCCATCAACCCGACAGGGATGACAGATACGCAGTATTTT	CAINPTGMTDTQYF
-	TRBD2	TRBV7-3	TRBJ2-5	TGTGCCAGCAGCTCCGGACTAGCGGGAGGTGGAGAGACCCAGTACTTC	CASSSGLAGGGETQYF
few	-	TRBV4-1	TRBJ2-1	TGCGCCAGCAGTTTCCAGGGTCCCTACAATGAGCAGTTCTTC	CASSFQGPYNEQFF
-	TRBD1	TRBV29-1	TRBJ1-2	TGCAGCCTTGGACAGGGAGCTAACTATGGCTACACCTTC	CSLGQGANYGYTF
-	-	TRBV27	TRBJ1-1	TGTGCCAGCAGTTTTTTAACGGGAGGTGAAGCTTTCTTT	CASSFLTGGEAFF
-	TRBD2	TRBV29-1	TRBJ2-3	TGCAGCGTTCCTAAGCGGGGTGCAGATACGCAGTATTTT	CSVPKRGADTQYF
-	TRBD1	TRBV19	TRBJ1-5	TGTGCCAGCAGATACAGGGGATATAGCAATCAGCCCCAGCATTTT	CASRYRGYSNQPQHF
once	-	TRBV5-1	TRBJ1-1	TGCGCCAGCAGCGCCGGACAGCCGAGGGACACTGAAGCTTTCTTT	CASSAGQPRDTEAFF
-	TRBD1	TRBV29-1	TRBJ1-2	TGCAGCGTAGAGAGACAGGGTATTGACTATGGCTACACCTTC	CSVERQGIDYGYTF
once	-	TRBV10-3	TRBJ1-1	TGTGCCACCGCGGCAGGAGGGAACACTGAAGCTTTCTTT	CATAAGGNTEAFF
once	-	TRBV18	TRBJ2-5	TGTGCCAGCTCACCACCGGGACTCTCCCAAGAGACCCAGTACTTC	CASSPPGLSQETQYF